This T cell receptor (beta chain) was retrieved from a study of identical twins. Broader study findings: Out-of-frame beta sequences exhibited a weaker degree of excess twin sharing.

This clonotype was recorded a few times. Its matching antigen is unknown. This CDR3 has 15 residues. Looked up from germline, CDR1 is MNHEY and CDR2 is SVGEGT. With V trimmed by 5 bases and J by 3 bases, 5 bases remained unmatched. TCRdb reanalysed the 5' RACE reads using MiXCR and keeps one entry per CDR3 protein. The table lists around 470,000 distinct CDR3 sequences, 14% of them singletons. Only healthy Caucasians were enrolled as donors. These records were also assigned to another study, of yellow fever vaccine responses in identical twins.

This sequence was found in a woman aged 18-35 years in good health. The V call is TRBV6-2 or TRBV6-3, the J call TRBJ2-5; 11 bases align to TRBD2. Sequencing was carried out using CD4+ T cells sorted from blood. The CDR3 nucleotides read TGTGCCAGCAGTACCGGGACTAGCGGTGAAGAGACCCAGTACTTC. This codes for CASSTGTSGEETQYF.